A single sample is the source of the 19 T cell receptor beta chains below, sequenced in a study of T-cell reconstitution after alpha-beta-depleted transplantation in children. Preparing the TCRbeta library involved the use of unique molecular identifiers. TCRdb independently ran MiXCR on the PCR reads; one entry per CDR3 protein. The profile shows almost 600,000 distinct CDR3 sequences, over 25% of them singletons. Material: PBMCs, obtained before TCRalphabeta/CD19-depleted stem cell transplant. The receptors were sampled from a boy younger than two with Wiskott-Aldrich syndrome, due to receive a stem cell transplant.

This clonotype was seen a handful of times. The chain couples TRBV9 to TRBJ2-1; 16 nucleotides align to TRBD2. Germline V lookup: CDR1 SGDLS, CDR2 YYNGEE. V dropped 3 bases and J dropped 9; count of bases not matched to a gene: 9. This CDR3 contains 17 residues. The CDR3 nucleotides read TGTGCCAGCAGCGGAACGGGACTAGCGGGAGGGTGGAGTGAGCAGTTCTTC. Protein product: CASSGTGLAGGWSEQFF.

The CDR3 spells CASSYYETQYF. The CDR3, as DNA: TGTGCCAGCAGTTACTATGAGACCCAGTACTTC. V gene TRBV6-6 combines with J gene TRBJ2-5; no clear D. Looked up from germline, CDR1 is MNHNY and CDR2 is SVGAGI (reference sequence). The CDR3 is 11 amino acids. V lost 1 base and J lost 5, with 2 bases in between.

This clonotype has a handful of counts. The chain couples TRBV7-2 to TRBJ2-7; D possibly corresponds to TRBD2 (5 bases). From germline, CDR1 is SGHTA and CDR2 FQGNSA. The V end was cut by 1 base, the J end by 3 bases, with 10 bases between. This CDR3 has 14 amino acids. In DNA form, the CDR3 reads TGTGCCAGCAGCTTAGGTCTAGCCTACTACGAGCAGTACTTC. As protein: CASSLGLAYYEQYF. Together with reference TRBV7-2 and TRBJ2-7, the CDR3 gives the full variable domain: GAGVSQSPSNKVTEKGKDVELRCDPISGHTALYWYRQSLGQGLEFLIYFQGNSAPDKSGLPSDRFSAERTGGSVSTLTIQRTQQEDSAVYLCASSLGLAYYEQYFGPGTRLTVT.

The gene calls are TRBV20-1 and TRBJ2-1; the D is unclear. The CDR3 has 11 amino acids. V was shortened by 4 bases and J by 7 bases, with 8 bases between the two germline ends. The germline gives CDR1 DFQATT, CDR2 SNEGSKA (reference sequence). CDR3 coding DNA: TGCAGTGCTAATACGCGGAATGAGCAGTTCTTC. It encodes CSANTRNEQFF.

The gene calls are TRBV12-3 or TRBV12-4 and TRBJ1-5; a possible D gene is TRBD1 (5 bases). The CDR3 is 15 amino acids. The germline V and J ends were trimmed by 6 bases and 5 bases, with 17 bases remaining between them. The CDR3 spells CASSSGTGTDQPQHF. For the CDR3, the DNA is TGTGCCAGCAGCTCCGGGACGGGGACCGATCAGCCCCAGCATTTT.

This chain uses TRBV20-1 with TRBJ2-7; D is perhaps TRBD1 (6 bases). This CDR3 comprises 14 residues. The germline V gene has CDR1 DFQATT and CDR2 SNEGSKA (reference sequence). V lost 2 bases and J lost 3, with 14 bases in between. The CDR3 DNA reads TGCAGTGCTAGATTGGGTAGAGGGGGCTACGAGCAGTACTTC. As protein: CSARLGRGGYEQYF.

The chain couples TRBV18 to TRBJ2-5; the D is unclear. V lost 1 base to trimming and J lost 5 bases, with 8 bases between them. The CDR3 loop spans 13 amino acids. CDR1 and CDR2 from the germline V gene are KGHSH and LQKENI. In DNA, the CDR3 is TGTGCCAGCTCACCACGTGTCGGGGAGACCCAGTACTTC. Translated, it gives CASSPRVGETQYF.

This clonotype was seen only a few times. The V gene is TRBV5-1, the J gene TRBJ2-5, with no clear D. Germline values: CDR1 SGHRS, CDR2 YFSETQ. This CDR3 region has 13 residues. Trimming took 5 bases from V and 2 from J, leaving 10 bases between them. CDR3 DNA sequence: TGCGCCAGCAGTGTCCGCAGACAAGAGACCCAGTACTTC. It yields the protein CASSVRRQETQYF.

The chain combines TRBV5-1 with TRBJ2-7; no clear D gene. The CDR3 covers 16 residues. V lost 0 bases to trimming and J lost 0 bases, with 13 bases between them. The germline V gene encodes CDR1 SGHRS and CDR2 YFSETQ. The CDR3 protein is CASSLELSTASYEQYF. CDR3 bases: TGCGCCAGCAGCTTGGAACTTTCGACGGCCTCCTACGAGCAGTACTTC.

The chain carries TRBV5-1 and TRBJ1-6; tentative D call: TRBD1 (6 bases). V lost 4 bases to trimming and J lost 7 bases, with 18 bases between them. This CDR3 contains 16 residues. In germline, CDR1 is SGHRS, CDR2 YFSETQ. The CDR3 DNA sequence: TGCGCCAGCAGCCCCTCGTCATGGACAGTCAATTCACCCCTCCACTTT. Amino acid sequence: CASSPSSWTVNSPLHF.

The rearrangement joins TRBV5-1 to TRBJ2-3; D is ambiguous. Germline assignment: CDR1 SGHRS and CDR2 YFSETQ. The length of the CDR3 is 14 residues. Deletions cut 4 bases from V and 0 bases from J, with 9 bases between. CDR3 protein: CASSAFPSTDTQYF. The CDR3 DNA follows: TGCGCCAGCAGCGCCTTCCCTAGCACAGATACGCAGTATTTT.

This clonotype was recorded a few times. This chain joins TRBV25-1 and TRBJ2-3; D remains ambiguous. V lost 0 bases and J lost 3, with 13 bases in between. This CDR3 spans 16 amino acids. Germline CDR1 reads MGHDK; CDR2 reads SYGVNS. In DNA, the CDR3 is TGTGCCAGCAGTGAATATCCGGTAGGGTTTACAGATACGCAGTATTTT. This translates into CASSEYPVGFTDTQYF.

The rearrangement links TRBV30 to TRBJ1-2; TRBD1 is a possible D gene (6 bases). Germline CDR1 is GTSNPN and CDR2 is SVGIG (reference sequence). Trimming took 0 bases from V and 4 from J, leaving 12 bases between them. The CDR3 covers 14 residues. For the CDR3, the DNA is TGTGCCTGGAGTGTCCAGGGACAAACCTATGGCTACACCTTC. It specifies CAWSVQGQTYGYTF.

The V gene is TRBV25-1, the J gene TRBJ2-1; D possibly matches TRBD1 or TRBD2 (5 bases each). Germline values: CDR1 MGHDK, CDR2 SYGVNS. This CDR3 contains 15 residues. The ends were cut back, 8 bases at V and 4 bases at J, with 18 bases in the middle. CDR3 in amino acids: CASDDRRGAYNEQFF. The CDR3 DNA is TGTGCCAGCGACGATCGACGGGGCGCGTACAATGAGCAGTTCTTC.

The chain recombines TRBV12-3 or TRBV12-4 with TRBJ1-1, with a possible D match to TRBD1 (6 bases). The CDR3 runs 11 residues. V was clipped by 6 bases and J by 9 bases, with 11 bases between them. The CDR3 DNA follows: TGTGCCAGCAGCACACAGGGAAAAGCTTTCTTT. The encoded protein is CASSTQGKAFF.

The chain is built from TRBV28 and TRBJ2-7, with TRBD1 matching over 11 bases. In germline, CDR1 is MDHEN, CDR2 SYDVKM. The CDR3 contains 15 residues. V trimming: 2 bases; J trimming: 6 bases; junction bases outside the gene matches: 6. The DNA for the CDR3 is TGTGCCAGCAGTTTAGGGATGGGGACAGGGGGCGAGCAGTACTTC. Residues: CASSLGMGTGGEQYF.

There are a few counts of this clonotype. The chain recombines TRBV4-1 with TRBJ2-5, with 13 positions matching TRBD2. Germline CDR1 is MGHRA and CDR2 is YSYEKL. The J segment lost 4 bases and the V segment lost 0 bases, leaving 8 bases of the junction unmatched. There are 18 residues in the CDR3. The CDR3 nucleotides are TGCGCCAGCAGCCAAGAACGGACTAGCGGGAGTCTAAGAGAGACCCAGTACTTC. Protein product: CASSQERTSGSLRETQYF.

This clonotype was observed a few times. The chain has TRBV9 and TRBJ2-1, with D perhaps TRBD2 (6 bases). The V end was cut by 3 bases, the J end by 2 bases, with 9 bases between. Germline V gives CDR1 SGDLS, CDR2 YYNGEE. CDR3 length: 14 residues. The CDR3 DNA follows: TGTGCCAGCAGCGGGAGGGTCACCTACAATGAGCAGTTCTTC. Translation gives CASSGRVTYNEQFF.

A few counts support this clonotype. V is TRBV5-1 and J is TRBJ2-1; 14 bases agree with TRBD2. Germline CDR1 is SGHRS and CDR2 is YFSETQ. J was trimmed by 2 bases and V by 4 bases; bases with no gene match: 11. CDR3 length: 19 amino acids. CDR3 sequence reads: CASSILAGLAGGPYNEQFF. DNA for the CDR3: TGCGCCAGCAGCATACTAGCAGGACTAGCGGGAGGTCCCTACAATGAGCAGTTCTTC.